This passage covers 25 T cell receptor beta chains from one sample sequenced in a study of spatial heterogeneity in lung cancer. As to time point: sample taken at primary tumor resection. Findings and caveats of the study: The study found that expanded intratumoral alpha and beta TCR counts tracked tumor mutation counts.

Their recognized antigens are unknown. Each CDR3 protein is one row after TCRdb ran MiXCR on the 5' RACE reads. The table lists 8,200 or so distinct CDR3 sequences, around 7% of them singletons. Sequences were derived from lung tumor tissue, sampled at surgery. These receptors all stem from a male donor with early-stage non-small cell lung cancer.

This chain connects TRBV19 to TRBJ1-2, with 8 bases aligning to TRBD1. In germline, CDR1 is LNHDA, CDR2 SQIVND (reference sequence). Unmatched junction bases numbered 11, after V lost 6 bases and J lost 5 bases. This CDR3 is 15 amino acids long. CDR3 sequence reads: CASRQQGTGSYGYTF. Written as DNA, the CDR3 is TGTGCCAGTAGACAACAGGGGACAGGTTCTTATGGCTACACCTTC.

This clonotype was seen a few times. The chain uses TRBV18 and TRBJ1-1; 11 bases match TRBD1. Trimming removed 2 bases from V and 4 bases from J; junction bases left unmatched: 3. Germline CDR1 reads KGHSH; CDR2 reads LQKENI. The CDR3 has 15 residues. The CDR3 is CASSPAGTGGTEAFF. Here the CDR3 DNA reads TGTGCCAGCTCACCAGCCGGGACAGGGGGCACTGAAGCTTTCTTT.

This clonotype was picked up many times. The chain carries TRBV6-1 and TRBJ1-5; D possibly corresponds to TRBD1 (6 bases). CDR1 is MNHNS, CDR2 SASEGT, per germline. The CDR3 is 18 amino acids. With 1 base removed from V and 0 bases from J, the gap between germline ends came to 16 bases. Here the CDR3 reads CASSEDLGGRYSNQPQHF. Here the CDR3 DNA reads TGTGCCAGCAGTGAAGATTTGGGGGGCCGATATAGCAATCAGCCCCAGCATTTT.

This clonotype is termed medium-sized. The genes are TRBV29-1 and TRBJ2-5, with D tentatively TRBD1 or TRBD2 (6 bases each). CDR1 is SQVTM, CDR2 ANQGSEA, per germline. CDR3 length equals 16 residues. Trimming pared 7 bases from V and 1 base from J, leaving 22 bases between. The CDR3 nucleotides are TGCAGCGGTGGTGGGGTGGCGGGACAACCCCAAGAGACCCAGTACTTC. This gives the protein CSGGGVAGQPQETQYF. Based on the CDR3 plus reference TRBV29-1 and TRBJ2-5, the full variable domain is SAVISQKPSRDICQRGTSLTIQCQVDSQVTMMFWYRQQPGQSLTLIATANQGSEATYESGFVIDKFPISRPNLTFSTLTVSNMSPEDSSIYLCSGGGVAGQPQETQYFGPGTRLLVL.

This clonotype has at least ten counts. The V gene is TRBV5-1, the J gene TRBJ2-1, with a tentative D call TRBD2 (5 bases). The CDR3 runs 16 residues. V shed 4 bases and J shed 0 bases, with 14 bases lying between them. From germline, CDR1 is SGHRS and CDR2 YFSETQ. The CDR3 DNA sequence: TGCGCCAGCAGCGGGCCGTCTGGGAGCTCCTACAATGAGCAGTTCTTC. Protein sequence: CASSGPSGSSYNEQFF.

This clonotype ranks as medium-sized (0.01 to 0.1%). V is TRBV19 and J is TRBJ1-5; D perhaps matches TRBD1 (5 bases). CDR1 and CDR2 from the germline V gene are LNHDA and SQIVND (reference sequence). The V and J ends lost 6 bases and 6 bases respectively, with 18 bases between them. The CDR3 is 15 amino acids. CDR3 nucleotides: TGTGCCAGTAGCACCCCTCGGGACCGGGGTCAGCCCCAGCATTTT. This codes for CASSTPRDRGQPQHF.

This clonotype counts as medium-sized. The chain links TRBV24-1 to TRBJ2-1; 7 nucleotides line up with TRBD2. In germline, CDR1 is KGHDR, CDR2 SFDVKD. The CDR3 loop spans 16 amino acids. V trimming: 6 bases; J trimming: 1 base; junction bases outside the gene matches: 8. The CDR3 sequence: CATSQAGGRSYNEQFF. The CDR3 nucleotides read TGTGCCACCAGTCAAGCCGGGGGGAGATCCTACAATGAGCAGTTCTTC.

The chain couples TRBV6-5 to TRBJ1-1, with TRBD1 identical over 8 bases. V was clipped by 4 bases and J by 0 bases; unmatched bases: 10. This CDR3 has 17 amino acids. The germline V gene has CDR1 MNHEY and CDR2 SVGAGI. Written as DNA, the CDR3 is TGTGCCAGCAGTTTTAGGACAGGGACTACCCTGAACACTGAAGCTTTCTTT. It specifies CASSFRTGTTLNTEAFF.

This clonotype is medium-sized within its sample. The genes are TRBV5-1 and TRBJ2-1, with D perhaps matching TRBD2 (6 bases). Germline CDR1 SGHRS, CDR2 YFSETQ. The length of the CDR3 is 15 residues. The ends were cut back, 0 bases at V and 7 bases at J, with 14 bases in the middle. In DNA, the CDR3 is TGCGCCAGCAGCTTGGGTGCGGGGCCCCAAAATGAGCAGTTCTTC. This sequence encodes CASSLGAGPQNEQFF.

At least ten counts were recorded for this clonotype. The CDR3, as DNA: TGTGCCAGCAGTGAGGGACTAGCGGGAGGGGCCGGGGAGCTGTTTTTT. It encodes CASSEGLAGGAGELFF. The J gene is TRBJ2-2, the V gene TRBV2; 16 bases match TRBD2. Germline CDR1 reads SNHLY; CDR2 reads FYNNEI. V trimming: 3 bases; J trimming: 6 bases; junction bases outside the gene matches: 1. There are 16 residues in the CDR3.

To note about this clonotype: A single base separates this from a much larger clone, so it may be a read error. The chain recombines TRBV5-1 with TRBJ2-5, with 7 bases matching TRBD2. This CDR3 spans 15 amino acids. Looked up from germline, CDR1 is SGHRS and CDR2 is YFSETQ. The ends lost 0 bases at V and 2 bases at J; junction bases unmatched: 4. CDR3 sequence (DNA): TGCGCCAGCAGCTTGGATCTAGCGGAGCAAGAGACCCAGTACTTC. This codes for CASSLDLAEQETQYF.

This clonotype was seen ten or more times. The J gene is TRBJ1-3, the V gene TRBV7-2; the D is unclear. The CDR3 spans 14 residues. V was trimmed by 5 bases and J by 2 bases, leaving 10 bases between them. Germline V gene lookup returns CDR1 SGHTA and CDR2 FQGNSA. The CDR3 region has the DNA TGTGCCAGCAGCCCCATCCGGGCTGGAAACACCATATATTTT. It translates to CASSPIRAGNTIYF.

This clonotype was detected ten times or more. This chain connects TRBV7-2 to TRBJ1-2; unclear D gene. V was clipped by 1 base and J by 1 base, with 4 bases between them. This CDR3 has 13 amino acids. In germline, CDR1 is SGHTA, CDR2 FQGNSA. The DNA of the CDR3 is TGTGCCAGCAGCTTAGGGATTAACTATGGCTACACCTTC. It yields the protein CASSLGINYGYTF.

This clonotype has ten or more counts. This chain uses TRBV28 with TRBJ1-6; tentatively, D is TRBD1 (5 bases). Trimming removed 8 bases from V and 16 bases from J, with 18 bases in between. Germline CDR1 MDHEN, CDR2 SYDVKM. The CDR3 has 12 residues. The DNA of the CDR3 is TGTGCCAGCTTGAGCGGGGCGGGGAAGCTCCACTTT. Translated: CASLSGAGKLHF.

By share of the sample, this clonotype is medium-sized. The rearrangement uses TRBV29-1 and TRBJ2-7; D possibly corresponds to TRBD1 (5 bases). Per the germline V gene, CDR1 is SQVTM and CDR2 is ANQGSEA. V was clipped by 7 bases and J by 1 base, with 11 bases between them. This CDR3 contains 12 residues. The DNA for the CDR3 is TGCAGCGGCCCAGGGCCTTCCTACGAGCAGTACTTC. Translation: CSGPGPSYEQYF.

This clonotype is categorized as medium-sized. The chain has TRBV7-2 and TRBJ2-7; 12 bases align to TRBD2. This CDR3 has 14 amino acids. The ends lost 7 bases at V and 5 bases at J; junction bases unmatched: 6. Per germline, CDR1 SGHTA and CDR2 FQGNSA. The CDR3 coding sequence is TGTGCCAGCACTAGCCTAGCGGGAGGGGACGAGCAGTACTTC. Amino acids: CASTSLAGGDEQYF.

Many counts were recorded for this clonotype. V gene TRBV6-6 combines with J gene TRBJ1-5; 8 bases agree with TRBD1. The ends lost 5 bases at V and 2 bases at J; junction bases unmatched: 2. The CDR3 sequence is 14 residues long. Germline V gives CDR1 MNHNY, CDR2 SVGAGI (reference sequence). DNA of the CDR3: TGTGCCAGCAGTCCGACAGGGGGCAATCAGCCCCAGCATTTT. It translates to CASSPTGGNQPQHF.

Ten or more counts support this clonotype. V and J are TRBV4-3 and TRBJ2-5, with a tentative D call TRBD1 (7 bases). The germline V gene encodes CDR1 LGHNA and CDR2 YSLEER. CDR3 length: 17 amino acids. Trimming pared 0 bases from V and 5 bases from J, leaving 19 bases between. The DNA of the CDR3 is TGCGCCAGCAGCCAAGACGTGGGGGTTCAGGGGGGTGAGACCCAGTACTTC. Amino acid sequence: CASSQDVGVQGGETQYF.

V usage is TRBV7-2 and J usage is TRBJ2-7; D may be TRBD1 or TRBD2 (5 bases each). This CDR3 region has 15 residues. Trimming removed 5 bases from V and 7 bases from J, with 21 bases in between. The germline gives CDR1 SGHTA, CDR2 FQGNSA. The CDR3 protein is CASSDRTRGLGEQYF. The CDR3 coding sequence is TGTGCCAGCAGCGACCGGACCCGGGGCCTGGGGGAGCAGTACTTC.

This clonotype came up many times. The J gene is TRBJ2-2, the V gene TRBV7-9, with D unresolved. The germline V and J ends were trimmed by 2 bases and 5 bases, with 12 bases remaining between them. This CDR3 is 15 amino acids long. Germline V gene data show CDR1 as SEHNR and CDR2 as FQNEAQ (reference sequence). The CDR3 spells CASSLQSAGTGELFF. CDR3 in DNA: TGTGCCAGCAGCTTACAGTCAGCTGGGACCGGGGAGCTGTTTTTT.

At least ten counts were recorded for this clonotype. This chain joins TRBV7-9 and TRBJ2-1; D is tentatively TRBD1 or TRBD2 (5 bases each). The CDR3 contains 13 residues. CDR1 is SEHNR, CDR2 FQNEAQ, per germline (reference sequence). Trimming took 3 bases from V and 4 from J, leaving 7 bases between them. The CDR3 loop reads CASSLGEYNEQFF. CDR3 DNA: TGTGCCAGCAGCTTGGGGGAATACAATGAGCAGTTCTTC.

This clonotype showed up many times. The V and J genes are TRBV20-1 and TRBJ2-1; D is uncertain. Germline V gene sequence: CDR1 DFQATT, CDR2 SNEGSKA (reference sequence). This CDR3 is built from 12 residues. Trimming took off 3 bases at V and 10 bases at J, with 13 bases between the two ends. The DNA of the CDR3 is TGCAGTGCTAGCGTGGCGTTAGGGGAGCAGTTCTTC. This gives the protein CSASVALGEQFF.

This clonotype has a count of ten or more. CDR3 in amino acids: CASRAGPFQDTQYF. The CDR3, as DNA: TGCGCCAGCAGAGCGGGACCCTTTCAAGATACGCAGTATTTT. The rearrangement uses TRBV10-2 and TRBJ2-3; 7 bases are shared with TRBD2. This CDR3 contains 14 residues. The ends lost 6 bases at V and 5 bases at J; junction bases unmatched: 8. The germline V gene encodes CDR1 WSHSY and CDR2 SAAADI.

There are many counts of this clonotype. The CDR3 here is CASRTGGGETQYF. Here the CDR3 DNA reads TGTGCCAGCAGGACGGGGGGAGGTGAGACCCAGTACTTC. The rearrangement uses TRBV7-9 and TRBJ2-5, with 7 bases that match TRBD2. Germline CDR1 and CDR2: SEHNR and FQNEAQ (reference sequence). The ends lost 6 bases at V and 5 bases at J; junction bases unmatched: 6. There are 13 residues in the CDR3.

The sample holds many counts of this clonotype. V is TRBV3-1 and J is TRBJ1-5, with D tentatively TRBD1 (6 bases). Germline V gene lookup returns CDR1 LGHDT and CDR2 YNNKEL (reference sequence). The CDR3 is 14 amino acids. Trimming cost V 3 bases and J 4 bases, with 10 bases left between them. CDR3 amino acids: CASSHGQHNQPQHF. The CDR3 region has the DNA TGTGCCAGCAGCCATGGACAGCATAATCAGCCCCAGCATTTT.